Listed below are T cell receptor beta chains from one sample, sequenced in a study of blood T cell repertoires in COVID-19. Clones were sequenced by immunoSEQ multiplex PCR, and TCRdb holds only the in-frame ones, with some missing. The sample contains roughly 70,000 clones, roughly 84% of which appear only once. Material for sequencing was peripheral blood. All receptors derive from a woman older than 75 with active or convalescent COVID-19. The CDR3 runs from the conserved cysteine through the conserved F or W. The D gene is left open where the match is weak. Not all rows give a size; the values are once, few, many and, for expanded clones, a class.

CDR3nt	CDR3aa	d_gene	abundance	v_gene	j_gene
TGTGCCAGCAGTGTTCAAGGGAGGAACACTGAAGCTTTCTTT	CASSVQGRNTEAFF	NA	NA	TRBV2	TRBJ1-1
TGTGCCAGCAGCTTATCAGGGGCTTATGGAAACACCATATATTTT	CASSLSGAYGNTIYF	NA	once	TRBV7-9	TRBJ1-3
TGTGCCAGCAGTGAACCAAACAGGGTCTACGAGCAGTACTTC	CASSEPNRVYEQYF	NA	NA	TRBV2	TRBJ2-7
TGTGCCAGCAGTCCCACCCCCGGTGCTGGCTACACCTTC	CASSPTPGAGYTF	NA	NA	TRBV2	TRBJ1-2
TGTGCCAGCAGTTACCGGACAGGGGGCAGGGAGACCCAGTACTTC	CASSYRTGGRETQYF	TRBD1	NA	TRBV28	TRBJ2-5
TGCGCCAGCAGCCATTCCCGGGGGTCCTCCGGGGATACGCAGTATTTT	CASSHSRGSSGDTQYF	NA	NA	TRBV4-3	TRBJ2-3
TGTGCCAGCAGCCTGAACCTACTAGCGGGGGGGAACACCGGGGAGCTGTTTTTT	CASSLNLLAGGNTGELFF	TRBD2	once	TRBV13	TRBJ2-2
TGTGCCAGCAGTCGGCAGGGAGGTGGCTACACCTTC	CASSRQGGGYTF	NA	NA	TRBV6-5	TRBJ1-2
TGTGCCAGCAGTGCCACAGGGTTTGTTGAAGCTTTCTTT	CASSATGFVEAFF	NA	NA	TRBV27	TRBJ1-1
TGTGCCAGCACAGCACGGGGGGGAACTACTGAGCAGTTCTTC	CASTARGGTTEQFF	TRBD2	NA	TRBV5-6	TRBJ2-1
TGTGCCAGCAGCCAACCCGACAGGGGAGCTGGCTACACCTTC	CASSQPDRGAGYTF	TRBD1	NA	TRBV28	TRBJ1-2
TGTGCCAGTAAGCAGGGGCCGATAGACACTGAAGCTTTCTTT	CASKQGPIDTEAFF	NA	NA	TRBV19	TRBJ1-1
TGCGCCAGCAGCCAAGATCCACAGGGGTATTTAGGCTATGGCTACACCTTC	CASSQDPQGYLGYGYTF	TRBD1	NA	TRBV4-1	TRBJ1-2
TGTGCCCGGGGCCCGGGGGGAGCTGGAAACACCATATATTTT	CARGPGGAGNTIYF	NA	NA	TRBV30	TRBJ1-3
TGTGCCAGCAGTTTATTGGGGACAGGGAAAGACACTGAAGCTTTCTTT	CASSLLGTGKDTEAFF	TRBD1	NA	TRBV28	TRBJ1-1
TGTGCCAGCGCCGCGACACCGGACTACTACGAGCAGTACTTC	CASAATPDYYEQYF	NA	NA	TRBV7-2	TRBJ2-7
TGTGCCAGCTCCCAGGGACTCCTGGGAACTTCACCCCTCCACTTT	CASSQGLLGTSPLHF	NA	NA	TRBV18	TRBJ1-6
TGTGCCAGCAGCTTTTCGGGTGAGACTAACTATGGCTACACCTTC	CASSFSGETNYGYTF	NA	NA	TRBV7-2	TRBJ1-2
TGTGCCACCAGCAGAACGCCTAGCGGCTACGAGCAGTACTTC	CATSRTPSGYEQYF	TRBD2	once	TRBV15	TRBJ2-7
TGTGCCAGCAGCTTAAGTAAGGGGCACTATGGCTACACCTTC	CASSLSKGHYGYTF	NA	NA	TRBV7-2	TRBJ1-2
TGTGCCAGCTCACCACCCACAGGACCCACCCCCCACGAGCAGTACTTC	CASSPPTGPTPHEQYF	NA	NA	TRBV18	TRBJ2-7
TGTGCCAGCAGTCTCGACAGCCTACAAGCTAATGGCTACACCTTC	CASSLDSLQANGYTF	NA	NA	TRBV6-6	TRBJ1-2
TGTGCCAGCAGCGTAGCTGGGACAGGGGAGATGAACACTGAAGCTTTCTTT	CASSVAGTGEMNTEAFF	TRBD1	NA	TRBV9	TRBJ1-1
TGTGCCAGCTCACCAACGACAGGGAACACCGGGGAGCTGTTTTTT	CASSPTTGNTGELFF	NA	NA	TRBV18	TRBJ2-2
TGTGCCAGCAGCTCTGGACAGGTGAATGAAAAACTGTTTTTT	CASSSGQVNEKLFF	TRBD1	NA	TRBV7-8	TRBJ1-4
TGTGCCAGCAGCTTCCGGACAGACTATGGCTACACCTTC	CASSFRTDYGYTF	NA	NA	TRBV7-8	TRBJ1-2
TGTGCCAGCAGCCCGGGACAGGAATATGGCTACACCTTC	CASSPGQEYGYTF	TRBD1	NA	TRBV7-9	TRBJ1-2
TGTGCCAGCAGTTACTCCGAGGGCGCCTATGAAAAACTGTTTTTT	CASSYSEGAYEKLFF	NA	NA	TRBV6-6	TRBJ1-4
TGCGCCAGCAGTGACCCGTCTAGCGGGGGCACAGATACGCAGTATTTT	CASSDPSSGGTDTQYF	TRBD2	NA	TRBV10-1	TRBJ2-3
TGTGCCAGCAGCTCTGATGCCGGGACAGCGAACTATGGCTACACCTTC	CASSSDAGTANYGYTF	TRBD1	NA	TRBV5-5	TRBJ1-2
TGTGCCAGCAGACCCGGGTCCCTCGGCTACACCTTC	CASRPGSLGYTF	NA	NA	TRBV6-5	TRBJ1-2
TGTGCCAGCCAGATTAGCGGGGGTGGGTACGAGCAGTACTTC	CASQISGGGYEQYF	TRBD2	NA	TRBV28	TRBJ2-7
TGTGCCACCGCGATTGGACAGGGGGCGATGGCTTTCTTT	CATAIGQGAMAFF	TRBD1	once	TRBV12-3/TRBV12-4	TRBJ1-1
TGTGCCAGCAGCTTGCGAGGGGGCCTCTACGAGCAGTACTTC	CASSLRGGLYEQYF	TRBD1	NA	TRBV7-2	TRBJ2-7
TGTGCCAGTTCCCCAATGAGGGAGGGGATGTCTAACTATGGCTACACCTTC	CASSPMREGMSNYGYTF	NA	NA	TRBV27	TRBJ1-2
TGTGCCAGCAGCTTAGGACAGGGGCCAGCTTTCTTT	CASSLGQGPAFF	TRBD1	NA	TRBV7-2	TRBJ1-1
TGTGCCAGCAGCGGCCCGGGACAGAAAAATGAAAAACTGTTTTTT	CASSGPGQKNEKLFF	TRBD1	NA	TRBV5-4	TRBJ1-4
TGTGCCAGCAGCTCTAATTACCCCTCCTACGAGCAGTACTTC	CASSSNYPSYEQYF	NA	NA	TRBV3-1/TRBV3-2	TRBJ2-7
TGTGCCAGCAGCTTGGGCAGGGGGCGGGCTGAAGCTTTCTTT	CASSLGRGRAEAFF	TRBD1	NA	TRBV5-8	TRBJ1-1
TGTGCCAGCAGCAACGGGGCGGGGGGGCCAGCAGATACGCAGTATTTT	CASSNGAGGPADTQYF	TRBD2	once	TRBV11-3	TRBJ2-3
TGTGCCAGCAGCTCGGGTCAGGGGACAGAGACCCAGTACTTC	CASSSGQGTETQYF	NA	NA	TRBV7-2	TRBJ2-5
TGCGCCAGCAGCACTAACAGGGATGTAGGGGAGCAGTACTTC	CASSTNRDVGEQYF	NA	NA	TRBV5-1	TRBJ2-7
TGCGCCAGCAGCCAGCTAGCGGGTCCCAATGAGCAGTTCTTC	CASSQLAGPNEQFF	TRBD2	once	TRBV4-1	TRBJ2-1
TGCAGTGCCCAAGCTGAAAAACTGTTTTTT	CSAQAEKLFF	NA	once	TRBV20-1	TRBJ1-4
TGTGCCAGCAGCAAGCTGTTTGGGACAGGACCGAAGAATCAGCCCCAGCATTTT	CASSKLFGTGPKNQPQHF	NA	NA	TRBV21-1	TRBJ1-5
TGTGCCAGCAGTCCATCGGAGGGCTGGCCCTATGGCTACACCTTC	CASSPSEGWPYGYTF	NA	NA	TRBV27	TRBJ1-2
TGTGCCAGCAGTTACGTCCTCGGAGGCCAGTTGGACTATGGCTACACCTTC	CASSYVLGGQLDYGYTF	NA	NA	TRBV6-2/TRBV6-3	TRBJ1-2
TGCGCCAGCAGCTTGGGGGTAGCGGGGGGCCAGGATACGCAGTATTTT	CASSLGVAGGQDTQYF	TRBD2	once	TRBV5-1	TRBJ2-3
TGTGCCAGCAGCCTAGCTGCGAGAGCCTCGGACTATGGCTACACCTTC	CASSLAARASDYGYTF	NA	few	TRBV9	TRBJ1-2